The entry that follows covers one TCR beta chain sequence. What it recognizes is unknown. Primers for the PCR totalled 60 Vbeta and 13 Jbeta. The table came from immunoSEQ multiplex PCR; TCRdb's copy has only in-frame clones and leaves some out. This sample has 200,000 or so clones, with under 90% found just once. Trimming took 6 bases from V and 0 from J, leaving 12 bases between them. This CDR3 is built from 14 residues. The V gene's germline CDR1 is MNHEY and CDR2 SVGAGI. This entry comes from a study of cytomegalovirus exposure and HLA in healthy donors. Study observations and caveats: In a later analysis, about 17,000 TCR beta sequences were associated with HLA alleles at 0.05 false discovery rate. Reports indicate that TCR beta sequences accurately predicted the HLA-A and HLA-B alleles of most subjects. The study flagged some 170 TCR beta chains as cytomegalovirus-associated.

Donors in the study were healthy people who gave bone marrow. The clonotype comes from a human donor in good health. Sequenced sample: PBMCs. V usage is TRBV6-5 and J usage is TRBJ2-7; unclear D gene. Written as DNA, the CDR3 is TGTGCCAGCAGATCTGGCGGCAGCTCCTACGAGCAGTACTTC. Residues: CASRSGGSSYEQYF.